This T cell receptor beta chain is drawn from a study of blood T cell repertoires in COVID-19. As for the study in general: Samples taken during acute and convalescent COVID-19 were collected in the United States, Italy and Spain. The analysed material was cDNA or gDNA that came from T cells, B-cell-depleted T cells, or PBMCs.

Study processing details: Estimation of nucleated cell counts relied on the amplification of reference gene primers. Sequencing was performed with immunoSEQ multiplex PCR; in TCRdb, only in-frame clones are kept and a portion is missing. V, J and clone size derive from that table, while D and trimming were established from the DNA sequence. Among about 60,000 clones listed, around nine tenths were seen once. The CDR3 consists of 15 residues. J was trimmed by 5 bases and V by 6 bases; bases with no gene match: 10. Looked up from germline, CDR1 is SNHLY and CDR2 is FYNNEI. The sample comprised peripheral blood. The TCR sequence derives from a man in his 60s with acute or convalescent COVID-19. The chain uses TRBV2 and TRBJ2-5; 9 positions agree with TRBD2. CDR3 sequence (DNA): TGTGCCAGCAGGGAGCGGGAGGCCGCTGGGGAGACCCAGTACTTC. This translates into CASREREAAGETQYF.